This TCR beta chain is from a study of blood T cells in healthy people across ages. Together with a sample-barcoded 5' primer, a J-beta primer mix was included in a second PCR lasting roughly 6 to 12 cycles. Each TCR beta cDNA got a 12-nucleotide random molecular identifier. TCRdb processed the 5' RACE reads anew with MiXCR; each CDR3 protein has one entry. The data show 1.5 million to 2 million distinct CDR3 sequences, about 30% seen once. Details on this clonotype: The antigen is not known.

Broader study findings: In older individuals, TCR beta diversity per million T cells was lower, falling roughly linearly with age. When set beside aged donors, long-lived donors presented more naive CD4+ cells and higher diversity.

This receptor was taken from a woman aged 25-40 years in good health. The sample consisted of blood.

CDR3 nucleotides: TGTGCCAGCAGTCCGGGACTAGCGGGGGCCTCCTACAATGAGCAGTACTTC. It is translated as CASSPGLAGASYNEQYF. The chain has TRBV28 and TRBJ2-1, with 14 bases matching TRBD2. With the DNA end fitting TRBJ2-7 better, the J assignment may be wrong. CDR3 size: 17 residues. Germline V gene sequence: CDR1 MDHEN, CDR2 SYDVKM.